This is a list of T cell receptor beta chains from one sample in a study of control samples from healthy donors and cancer patients. This table comes from immunoSEQ multiplex PCR, and its TCRdb copy is limited to in-frame clones, with some not included. The table has 55,000 to 85,000 clones, around 87% seen once. Input material: PBMCs. The receptors come from a woman aged 50 to 60 with head and neck cancer. Both conserved end residues are part of each CDR3.

cdr3_aa: CASSFIGGNSNQPQHF
v_call: TRBV27
cdr3_length: 16

cdr3_aa: CAISGTAGPMNTEAFF
v_call: TRBV10-3
cdr3_length: 16

cdr3_aa: CASLEQASGNNEQFF
v_call: TRBV2
cdr3_length: 15

cdr3_aa: CASSSPGQGGEKLFF
v_call: TRBV28
cdr3_length: 15

cdr3_aa: CASSRGVDQPQHF
v_call: TRBV19
cdr3_length: 13

cdr3_aa: CASSQGAGGAYEQYF
v_call: TRBV3-1/TRBV3-2
cdr3_length: 15

cdr3_aa: CASSLRLAGSSYNEQFF
v_call: TRBV3-1/TRBV3-2
cdr3_length: 17

cdr3_aa: CASSQTSGEPQYF
v_call: TRBV18
cdr3_length: 13

cdr3_aa: CASSLSRDSYNEQFF
v_call: TRBV27
cdr3_length: 15

cdr3_aa: CACTQGGGSTEAFF
v_call: TRBV30
cdr3_length: 14

cdr3_aa: CASSQGNLASGTQYF
v_call: TRBV4-2
cdr3_length: 15

cdr3_aa: CASSLEQYF
v_call: TRBV5-8
cdr3_length: 9

cdr3_aa: CASSLEGSFDYGYTF
v_call: TRBV7-8
cdr3_length: 15

cdr3_aa: CASSPGQGRYSPLHF
v_call: TRBV25-1
cdr3_length: 15

cdr3_aa: CATTGQVGLETQYF
v_call: TRBV2
cdr3_length: 14

cdr3_aa: CASSLIGYNEQFF
v_call: TRBV11-2
cdr3_length: 13